These 3 T cell receptor beta chains were sequenced from one sample in a study of beta chain features in type 1 diabetes. Broader study findings: All four CD4+ subsets of Type 1 diabetes patients contained TCRB CDR3s that were moderately but significantly shorter.

The study reverse transcribed the entire isolated RNA, so it sequenced expressed TCRB transcripts. Method: immunoSEQ multiplex PCR; TCRdb's copy keeps in-frame clones and lacks some. This repertoire shows 640,000 or so clones, around 15% found once; its top ten account for less than 0.025%. Their specific antigens are unknown. The sample consisted of naive CD4+ T cells from blood. Receptor source: a man aged 18 to 30 with type 1 diabetes.

The chain is built from TRBV30 and TRBJ1-2; unclear D gene. Per germline, CDR1 GTSNPN and CDR2 SVGIG (reference sequence). This CDR3 spans 11 amino acids. V was cut by 4 bases and J by 3 bases, with 6 bases left in between. Here the CDR3 reads CAWTYDYGYTF. The CDR3 DNA follows: TGTGCCTGGACTTATGACTATGGCTACACCTTC.

V usage is TRBV27 and J usage is TRBJ2-6; the D is unclear. Germline CDR1 reads MNHEY; CDR2 reads SMNVEV (reference sequence). The CDR3 has 15 amino acids. V dropped 6 bases and J dropped 0 bases, with 9 bases sitting between them. CDR3: CASSLGSSGANVLTF. The DNA of the CDR3 is TGTGCCAGCAGCCTAGGCAGCTCTGGGGCCAACGTCCTGACTTTC.

This chain connects TRBV7-2 to TRBJ2-1, with TRBD1 matching over 7 bases. After removal of 6 bases from V and 2 bases from J, the junction contained 1 base not matched to a gene. From germline, CDR1 is SGHTA and CDR2 FQGNSA. This CDR3 is 13 amino acids long. The CDR3 is CASRGTAYNEQFF. CDR3 coding DNA: TGTGCCAGCAGGGGGACAGCCTACAATGAGCAGTTCTTC.